The 7 T cell receptor beta chains below all came from one sample that was sequenced in a study of cytomegalovirus exposure and HLA in healthy donors. Method: immunoSEQ multiplex PCR; TCRdb's copy keeps in-frame clones and lacks some. The sample has about 54,000 clones; 89% are singletons. Sequenced: PBMCs. All receptors derive from a woman aged 18-29 years in good health and CMV-seropositive.

The chain carries TRBV7-9 and TRBJ2-1; D is uncertain. The CDR3 covers 14 residues. Trimming cost V 6 bases and J 9 bases, with 18 bases left between them. Per germline, CDR1 SEHNR and CDR2 FQNEAQ (reference sequence). CDR3 region: CASSKYTDKAEQFF. CDR3 nucleotides: TGTGCCAGCAGTAAATACACCGACAAGGCTGAGCAGTTCTTC.

The chain joins TRBV9 to TRBJ1-3; perhaps TRBD1 as D (6 bases). This CDR3 is built from 21 residues. Trimming took off 4 bases at V and 0 bases at J, with 29 bases between the two ends. In germline, CDR1 is SGDLS, CDR2 YYNGEE. The chain's CDR3 is CASSHRPRDTGLSSSGNTIYF. The DNA for the CDR3 is TGTGCCAGCAGCCATCGGCCCCGGGACACAGGATTAAGTAGCTCTGGAAACACCATATATTTT. The complete variable domain, with remaining parts taken from reference TRBV9 and TRBJ1-3, reads DSGVTQTPKHLITATGQRVTLRCSPRSGDLSVYWYQQSLDQGLQFLIQYYNGEERAKGNILERFSAQQFPDLHSELNLSSLELGDSALYFCASSHRPRDTGLSSSGNTIYFGEGSWLTVV.

This clone is classed as medium-sized. The chain uses TRBV6-1 and TRBJ1-5, with unresolved D. There are 13 residues in the CDR3. V was cut by 3 bases and J by 7 bases, with 10 bases left in between. The germline CDR1 and CDR2 sequences are MNHNS and SASEGT. CDR3 DNA sequence: TGTGCCAGCAGTGATTTTTCTAAGCAGCCCCAGCATTTT. Protein: CASSDFSKQPQHF.

This chain links TRBV28 with TRBJ1-5, with TRBD1 identical over 9 bases. The CDR3 contains 15 residues. With 8 bases clipped from V and 4 bases from J, the junction kept 9 bases outside the gene matches. CDR1 and CDR2 (germline): MDHEN, SYDVKM. The CDR3 reads CASALGDRANQPQHF. The CDR3 coding sequence is TGTGCCAGCGCGCTGGGGGACAGGGCAAATCAGCCCCAGCATTTT.

The rearrangement uses TRBV6-6 and TRBJ1-5; 8 nucleotides agree with TRBD1. Trimming at V came to 2 bases and at J to 7 bases, leaving 4 bases not matched to a gene. This CDR3 has 14 residues. Germline CDR1 MNHNY, CDR2 SVGAGI (reference sequence). The CDR3 sequence: CASSYRQGSQPQHF. The CDR3, as DNA: TGTGCCAGCAGTTACCGACAGGGGAGCCAGCCCCAGCATTTT.

The chain combines TRBV19 with TRBJ2-3; D is possibly TRBD1 (6 bases). From germline, CDR1 is LNHDA and CDR2 SQIVND (reference sequence). The CDR3 is made up of 16 amino acids. Deletions cut 5 bases from V and 4 bases from J, with 19 bases between. CDR3 protein: CASSDLRGRGADTQYF. The CDR3 DNA sequence: TGTGCCAGTAGTGATTTACGGGGCAGGGGAGCAGATACGCAGTATTTT.

The chain carries TRBV7-9 and TRBJ2-3; 13 bases are shared with TRBD2. V gave up 5 bases and J gave up 5 bases; unmatched junction bases: 7. CDR1 is SEHNR and CDR2 is FQNEAQ in the germline V gene (reference sequence). The CDR3 consists of 16 residues. The CDR3 is CASSELAGGRGDTQYF. The CDR3 DNA follows: TGTGCCAGCAGCGAACTAGCGGGGGGGCGTGGAGATACGCAGTATTTT. The whole variable domain, filled in from reference TRBV7-9 and TRBJ2-3, reads DTGVSQNPRHKITKRGQNVTFRCDPISEHNRLYWYRQTLGQGPEFLTYFQNEAQLEKSRLLSDRFSAERPKGSFSTLEIQRTEQGDSAMYLCASSELAGGRGDTQYFGPGTRLTVL.